Many counts were recorded for the clone carrying this T cell receptor (beta chain). What it binds is unknown. Someone took the PBMCs out of less than 11 ml of fresh peripheral blood. This sample was taken from a study of Graves' ophthalmopathy and Graves' hyperthyroidism. Study-wide background: There was a collection of peripheral blood at initial diagnosis, before any treatment.

Between the trimmed V and J ends, which lost 2 bases and 4 bases, there was a span of 9 bases. Germline CDR1 and CDR2: SGHAT and FQNNGV. CDR3 length equals 13 residues. RNA served as the template for amplifying TCR beta CDR3 regions. Investigators did first-round RT-PCR with HTBI primers, then second-round multiplex PCR. TCRdb fed the multiplex PCR reads into MiXCR, producing one record per CDR3 protein. The sample yields some 390,000 distinct CDR3 sequences, 18% seen once. Study results and limitations: Blood also contained most of the expanded thyroid clonotypes above 0.001 frequency.

The chain recombines TRBV11-2 with TRBJ2-7, with a tentative D call TRBD2 (5 bases). The sequenced sample consisted of peripheral blood. The TCR comes from a woman between 18 and 30 years old with Graves' ophthalmopathy. CDR3 sequence: CASSLTTMYEQYF. Written as DNA, the CDR3 is TGTGCCAGCAGCTTAACGACTATGTACGAGCAGTACTTC. Full variable domain (rest looked up from reference TRBV11-2 and TRBJ2-7): EAGVAQSPRYKIIEKRQSVAFWCNPISGHATLYWYQQILGQGPKLLIQFQNNGVVDDSQLPKDRFSAERLKGVDSTLKIQPAKLEDSAVYLCASSLTTMYEQYFGPGTRLTVT.